The 6 T cell receptor beta chains below come from one sample, sequenced in a study of T cells after posttransplantation cyclophosphamide. Some clones are missing from TCRdb's copy, which holds only in-frame ones; the method was immunoSEQ multiplex PCR. The sample includes some 12,000 clones, none of them occurring once. Treatment was busulfan-fludarabine conditioning, a marrow graft, and cyclophosphamide on days +3 and +4. This material consisted of PBMCs, taken after allogeneic stem cell transplant with posttransplant cyclophosphamide. Receptor source: a female patient aged 35 to 55 who received an allogeneic stem cell transplant from a related donor, was CMV-positive, and had acute GVHD only. Some T cells here may be from the graft donor.

There are many counts of this clone. The chain joins TRBV7-2 to TRBJ2-2; D remains unclear. The CDR3 is 14 residues long. Germline CDR1 reads SGHTA; CDR2 reads FQGNSA. Trimming took off 2 bases at V and 8 bases at J, with 12 bases between the two ends. The CDR3 DNA reads as TGTGCCAGCAGCTTAACAGCTCAGGCAGGGGAGCTGTTTTTT. It specifies CASSLTAQAGELFF.

This clone was picked up many times. The chain couples TRBV7-9 to TRBJ1-5; TRBD1 agrees at 7 bases. This CDR3 has 17 residues. V was pared by 4 bases and J by 0 bases, with 9 bases of the junction left unmatched. Germline CDR1 SEHNR, CDR2 FQNEAQ (reference sequence). The CDR3 region has the DNA TGTGCCAGCAGCTCGACGGAGGCAGGGGGTAGCAATCAGCCCCAGCATTTT. This encodes CASSSTEAGGSNQPQHF.

V usage is TRBV6-5 and J usage is TRBJ2-5, with TRBD1 matching 10 bases. Trimming at V came to 5 bases and at J to 6 bases, leaving 9 bases not matched to a gene. The CDR3 totals 15 residues. Germline V lookup: CDR1 MNHEY, CDR2 SVGAGI. The CDR3 bases are TGTGCCAGCAGTACCGGGACAGGGGTTTTGAAGACCCAGTACTTC. Translating gives CASSTGTGVLKTQYF.

This clone was observed many times. The J gene is TRBJ1-6, the V gene TRBV6-1; D may be TRBD1 (6 bases). This CDR3 is 16 amino acids long. Trimming removed 4 bases at V and 0 bases at J, with 10 bases between. The germline gives CDR1 MNHNS, CDR2 SASEGT. For the CDR3, the DNA is TGTGCCAGCAGTGGGACAGTCGTCTCCTATAATTCACCCCTCCACTTT. Its protein is CASSGTVVSYNSPLHF.

The chain combines TRBV2 with TRBJ2-2; 11 bases align to TRBD1. CDR1 and CDR2 (germline): SNHLY, FYNNEI. This CDR3 spans 16 amino acids. V shed 4 bases, J shed 7 bases, and the junction held 8 bases outside the gene matches. The CDR3 DNA sequence: TGTGCCAGCAGTGGGTGGACAGGGGGCATTGTCGGGGAGCTGTTTTTT. It specifies CASSGWTGGIVGELFF.

The sample holds many counts of this clone. The chain has TRBV6-5 and TRBJ2-7; 10 nucleotides align to TRBD1. The CDR3 contains 15 residues. The germline gives CDR1 MNHEY, CDR2 SVGAGI. Losses at the gene ends were 0 bases for V and 5 bases for J; bases not matched to a gene: 4. The CDR3 DNA is TGTGCCAGCAGTTACTCAGTGACAGGGGGCCACGAGCAGTACTTC. Amino acids: CASSYSVTGGHEQYF.